The present TCR beta chain was sequenced within a study of T cell responses to AZD1222 COVID-19 vaccine. The CDR3 totals 15 residues. Germline assignment: CDR1 SNHLY and CDR2 FYNNEI. Trimming cost V 6 bases and J 3 bases; bases outside gene matches: 7. To note about this clone: The target antigen is unknown.

Study findings and constraints: The donors showed a predominance of white British ancestry and of females, with possible underestimation of clonal diversity. Spike-specific TCR breadth and depth grew following two AZD1222 doses.

Generated by immunoSEQ multiplex PCR, the TCRdb table keeps only in-frame clones and is missing some. The data show about 140,000 clones, 89% seen once. Here the sequenced sample was peripheral blood, taken on day 0 of AZD1222 vaccination. J is TRBJ2-2 and V is TRBV2, with TRBD1 matching 7 bases. The clonotype originates from an adult in good health. The CDR3: CASRPGQADTGELFF. Here the CDR3 DNA reads TGTGCCAGCAGACCCGGACAGGCCGACACCGGGGAGCTGTTTTTT.